Listed below are T cell receptor beta chains from one sample, sequenced in a study of blood T cell repertoires in COVID-19. Sequencing used immunoSEQ multiplex PCR; TCRdb keeps in-frame clones, though not all of them. This table has about 260,000 clones, over 80% appearing once. Sequenced: peripheral blood. The receptors originated from a woman in her thirties or forties who had recovered from COVID-19. The CDR3 runs from the conserved cysteine through the conserved F or W. Each record gives: CDR3 DNA, CDR3 protein, J gene, D gene, clone size, V gene. The D gene is left open where the match is weak. Clone size is given for some rows only: seen once, a few or many times, or a class if the clone is expanded.

CDR3nt: TGTGCCAGCAGTTTAGCCCAGGGGTTCTTTCTGTTTTTT
CDR3aa: CASSLAQGFFLFF
j_gene: TRBJ1-4
d_gene: NA
abundance: NA
v_gene: TRBV12-3/TRBV12-4

CDR3nt: TGTGCCAGCAGCTTGGGATCTAGCGCAAACACCGGGGAGCTGTTTTTT
CDR3aa: CASSLGSSANTGELFF
j_gene: TRBJ2-2
d_gene: NA
abundance: few
v_gene: TRBV5-4

CDR3nt: TGCGCCAGCAGCCGGAGGCAAGACATTGGTAATGAAAAACTGTTTTTT
CDR3aa: CASSRRQDIGNEKLFF
j_gene: TRBJ1-4
d_gene: NA
abundance: NA
v_gene: TRBV5-1

CDR3nt: TGTGCCAGCAGCCCCGACAGGGGTGGAAACACCATATATTTT
CDR3aa: CASSPDRGGNTIYF
j_gene: TRBJ1-3
d_gene: TRBD1
abundance: NA
v_gene: TRBV5-4

CDR3nt: TGTGCCAGCAGGGCTTCTTCCACCGGGGAGCTGTTTTTT
CDR3aa: CASRASSTGELFF
j_gene: TRBJ2-2
d_gene: NA
abundance: NA
v_gene: TRBV2

CDR3nt: TGTGCCACCAGTGAGCCTACTCGGTATCGGAATTCACCCCTCCACTTT
CDR3aa: CATSEPTRYRNSPLHF
j_gene: TRBJ1-6
d_gene: NA
abundance: NA
v_gene: TRBV24-1

CDR3nt: TGTGCCAGCACCCCAAGGGTCAGGGCGAAGCAGTACTTC
CDR3aa: CASTPRVRAKQYF
j_gene: TRBJ2-7
d_gene: NA
abundance: NA
v_gene: TRBV2

CDR3nt: TGTGCCAGCAGTTTTTTCGGAGGGACCGGCTACACCTTC
CDR3aa: CASSFFGGTGYTF
j_gene: TRBJ1-2
d_gene: NA
abundance: NA
v_gene: TRBV12-3/TRBV12-4

CDR3nt: TGTGCCAGTGCAACAGGGATTACCGGGGAGCTGTTTTTT
CDR3aa: CASATGITGELFF
j_gene: TRBJ2-2
d_gene: NA
abundance: NA
v_gene: TRBV19

CDR3nt: TGTGCCAGCAGCCCCATTGGGGCCAACGTCCTGACTTTC
CDR3aa: CASSPIGANVLTF
j_gene: TRBJ2-6
d_gene: NA
abundance: once
v_gene: TRBV5-4

CDR3nt: TGCAGCGTTGAAGCTTATAAGCTGCAGTACTTC
CDR3aa: CSVEAYKLQYF
j_gene: TRBJ2-7
d_gene: NA
abundance: NA
v_gene: TRBV29-1

CDR3nt: TGTGCCAGCAGTTTCGGGACAGTATTCGACACCGGGGAGCTGTTTTTT
CDR3aa: CASSFGTVFDTGELFF
j_gene: TRBJ2-2
d_gene: TRBD1
abundance: NA
v_gene: TRBV28

CDR3nt: TGTGCCAGTAGTATAGAGGAGGGAGATACGCAGTATTTT
CDR3aa: CASSIEEGDTQYF
j_gene: TRBJ2-3
d_gene: NA
abundance: NA
v_gene: TRBV19

CDR3nt: TGTGCCAGCAGTTCCCTGCGGGTTGACGCCGAAAAACTGTTTTTT
CDR3aa: CASSSLRVDAEKLFF
j_gene: TRBJ1-4
d_gene: NA
abundance: NA
v_gene: TRBV7-9

CDR3nt: TGTGCCAGCAGCGGTAATCAGGTTGAGCAGTTCTTC
CDR3aa: CASSGNQVEQFF
j_gene: TRBJ2-1
d_gene: NA
abundance: NA
v_gene: TRBV28

CDR3nt: TGTGCCAGCGCCGGAGGACGTAAAGCTTTCTTT
CDR3aa: CASAGGRKAFF
j_gene: TRBJ1-1
d_gene: NA
abundance: NA
v_gene: TRBV6-5

CDR3nt: TGTGCCAGCAGTGAATTGCGGGCTCTGGGGGGCTACACCTTC
CDR3aa: CASSELRALGGYTF
j_gene: TRBJ1-2
d_gene: NA
abundance: NA
v_gene: TRBV6-1

CDR3nt: TGTGCCAGCAGTTACTCCAGGGGGCGAGCGGATTCACCCCTCCACTTT
CDR3aa: CASSYSRGRADSPLHF
j_gene: TRBJ1-6
d_gene: TRBD1
abundance: NA
v_gene: TRBV6-2/TRBV6-3

CDR3nt: TGTGCCAGCGTCCCGGGGGGACCGAACACCGGGGAGCTGTTTTTT
CDR3aa: CASVPGGPNTGELFF
j_gene: TRBJ2-2
d_gene: TRBD2
abundance: NA
v_gene: TRBV28

CDR3nt: TGTGCCAGCAGCCACCGCGGGGGTGGAGAGACCCAGTACTTC
CDR3aa: CASSHRGGGETQYF
j_gene: TRBJ2-5
d_gene: TRBD2
abundance: NA
v_gene: TRBV14

CDR3nt: TGTGCCAGCAGCTTGGGACAGGGGGAGACCCAGTACTTC
CDR3aa: CASSLGQGETQYF
j_gene: TRBJ2-5
d_gene: TRBD1
abundance: NA
v_gene: TRBV5-5

CDR3nt: TGTGCCAGCAGTCTTGCCGGGAATTCGGGGACCGGGGAGCTGTTTTTT
CDR3aa: CASSLAGNSGTGELFF
j_gene: TRBJ2-2
d_gene: NA
abundance: NA
v_gene: TRBV3-1/TRBV3-2

CDR3nt: TGTGCCAGCAGTCGTAGCGGGGGGGCCGGAGAGACCCAGTACTTC
CDR3aa: CASSRSGGAGETQYF
j_gene: TRBJ2-5
d_gene: TRBD2
abundance: NA
v_gene: TRBV6-5

CDR3nt: TGTGCCAGTACCATGACACGTCCAGTATTCCGTGGCTACACCTTC
CDR3aa: CASTMTRPVFRGYTF
j_gene: TRBJ1-2
d_gene: NA
abundance: NA
v_gene: TRBV19

CDR3nt: TGTGCCTGGAGTGTTCGGAACACCGGGGAGCTGTTTTTT
CDR3aa: CAWSVRNTGELFF
j_gene: TRBJ2-2
d_gene: NA
abundance: NA
v_gene: TRBV30

CDR3nt: TGTGCCTGGAAGACAGGGGACTCCTACGAGCAGTACTTC
CDR3aa: CAWKTGDSYEQYF
j_gene: TRBJ2-7
d_gene: TRBD1
abundance: NA
v_gene: TRBV30

CDR3nt: TGTGCCAGCACCTGGGACAGACGTAATTCACCCCTCCACTTT
CDR3aa: CASTWDRRNSPLHF
j_gene: TRBJ1-6
d_gene: TRBD1
abundance: NA
v_gene: TRBV28

CDR3nt: TGTGCCAGCAGCTTTAGGCCAGGAGAGCAGTACTTC
CDR3aa: CASSFRPGEQYF
j_gene: TRBJ2-7
d_gene: NA
abundance: NA
v_gene: TRBV5-6

CDR3nt: TGTGCCAGCAGCCAAGGAGGTTTTAGCGGGGGGGCGGGAGAGACCCAGTACTTC
CDR3aa: CASSQGGFSGGAGETQYF
j_gene: TRBJ2-5
d_gene: TRBD2
abundance: NA
v_gene: TRBV3-1/TRBV3-2

CDR3nt: TGCGCCAGCAGCCTCGGGGGGGCAGTCGGTGAAAAACTGTTTTTT
CDR3aa: CASSLGGAVGEKLFF
j_gene: TRBJ1-4
d_gene: NA
abundance: NA
v_gene: TRBV4-1

CDR3nt: TGCAGCGTTAGTTCCGGAGGGGCTCACCGTTCTAGCTACACCTTC
CDR3aa: CSVSSGGAHRSSYTF
j_gene: TRBJ1-2
d_gene: NA
abundance: NA
v_gene: TRBV29-1

CDR3nt: TGTGCCTCTCCTCGGACTAGCTTACCAGATACGCAGTATTTT
CDR3aa: CASPRTSLPDTQYF
j_gene: TRBJ2-3
d_gene: TRBD2
abundance: NA
v_gene: TRBV28

CDR3nt: TGCGCCAGCCGACAGGATAATGAAAAACTGTTTTTT
CDR3aa: CASRQDNEKLFF
j_gene: TRBJ1-4
d_gene: NA
abundance: NA
v_gene: TRBV5-1

CDR3nt: TGTGCCAGCAGTTACGAGGGGGCGAATACGCAGTATTTT
CDR3aa: CASSYEGANTQYF
j_gene: TRBJ2-3
d_gene: TRBD1
abundance: once
v_gene: TRBV6-5

CDR3nt: TGTGCCAGCAGTGTCCTGACGCGAGGGCCTTCTTTCACTGAAGCTTTCTTT
CDR3aa: CASSVLTRGPSFTEAFF
j_gene: TRBJ1-1
d_gene: NA
abundance: NA
v_gene: TRBV6-1

CDR3nt: TGCGCCAGCAGCACACGCCAGGACGGGAGAACTGAAGCTTTCTTT
CDR3aa: CASSTRQDGRTEAFF
j_gene: TRBJ1-1
d_gene: NA
abundance: once
v_gene: TRBV5-1

CDR3nt: TGTGCCAGCAGCTTAATGGACACGGCGAACACCATATATTTT
CDR3aa: CASSLMDTANTIYF
j_gene: TRBJ1-3
d_gene: NA
abundance: NA
v_gene: TRBV7-9

CDR3nt: TGTGCCAGCAGCTTAACACCTAACAGGGAAGAGACCCAGTACTTC
CDR3aa: CASSLTPNREETQYF
j_gene: TRBJ2-5
d_gene: NA
abundance: NA
v_gene: TRBV7-3

CDR3nt: TGTGCCTGGAGTGTAACGGGGGCCTGGAGGGGGCAAAACATTCAGTACTTC
CDR3aa: CAWSVTGAWRGQNIQYF
j_gene: TRBJ2-4
d_gene: NA
abundance: once
v_gene: TRBV30

CDR3nt: TGCGCCAGCAGCACCGGGACTTTTCACTACGAGCAGTACTTC
CDR3aa: CASSTGTFHYEQYF
j_gene: TRBJ2-7
d_gene: NA
abundance: NA
v_gene: TRBV5-1

CDR3nt: TGTGCCAGCACATCAGCACGGCGGGGTGACACTGAAGCTTTCTTT
CDR3aa: CASTSARRGDTEAFF
j_gene: TRBJ1-1
d_gene: NA
abundance: NA
v_gene: TRBV25-1

CDR3nt: TGTGCCTGTAAGGGGACAGCTAGCACAGATACGCAGTATTTT
CDR3aa: CACKGTASTDTQYF
j_gene: TRBJ2-3
d_gene: TRBD1
abundance: NA
v_gene: TRBV11-3

CDR3nt: TGTGCCAGCAGTTTGGGGACAGGGGGGAACTTCCATGAAAAACTGTTTTTT
CDR3aa: CASSLGTGGNFHEKLFF
j_gene: TRBJ1-4
d_gene: TRBD1
abundance: NA
v_gene: TRBV28

CDR3nt: TGTGCCAGCGCCGGAACCGGGACTTATCTGTACTTC
CDR3aa: CASAGTGTYLYF
j_gene: TRBJ2-5
d_gene: NA
abundance: few
v_gene: TRBV2